The 27 T cell receptor beta chains in this list originate from one sample, sequenced in a study of T-cell reconstitution after alpha-beta-depleted transplantation in children. Unique molecular identifiers tagged the TCRbeta library. TCRdb passed the PCR reads through MiXCR, listing each CDR3 protein once. This sample carries 300,000 to 350,000 distinct CDR3 sequences, around 25% of them seen once, and the ten largest clones take 11%. The sequencing used PBMCs, mostly from graft donor cells, collected 180 days after TCRalphabeta/CD19-depleted stem cell transplant. Receptor source: a male patient younger than 18 who had a stem cell transplant for acute lymphoblastic leukemia, so the T cells may come from the graft donor.

V is TRBV6-1 and J is TRBJ2-3, with 12 bases lining up with TRBD2. CDR1 and CDR2 from the germline V gene are MNHNS and SASEGT. This CDR3 is 15 amino acids long. The trim removed 7 bases at V and 6 bases at J, leaving 8 bases unmatched. CDR3 nucleotides: TGTGCCAGCAAACTACTGACTAGCGGGAGTGATACGCAGTATTTT. Its translation is CASKLLTSGSDTQYF.

This clonotype was seen more than once but under ten times. The genes are TRBV27 and TRBJ2-7, with no clear D. Germline assignment: CDR1 MNHEY and CDR2 SMNVEV (reference sequence). The V and J ends lost 2 bases and 6 bases respectively, with 14 bases between them. The CDR3 length is 14 residues. This CDR3 is CASSLVGYGAEQYF. For the CDR3, the DNA is TGTGCCAGCAGTTTAGTGGGGTACGGCGCCGAGCAGTACTTC.

J is TRBJ1-2 and V is TRBV2; TRBD1 matches at 9 bases. Germline-derived CDR1 and CDR2 are SNHLY and FYNNEI. The CDR3 length is 14 residues. The trim removed 6 bases at V and 7 bases at J, leaving 9 bases unmatched. For the CDR3, the DNA is TGTGCCAGCAGCGAACCAACAGGGGGCGGTGGCTACACCTTC. It is translated as CASSEPTGGGGYTF.

Only a few counts were recorded for this clonotype. The V gene is TRBV10-3, the J gene TRBJ2-7, with a possible D match to TRBD1 (5 bases). The CDR3 is 15 amino acids. V was trimmed by 1 base and J by 6 bases, leaving 16 bases between them. Germline V lookup: CDR1 ENHRY, CDR2 SYGVKD. CDR3 region: CAISELQGRVREQYF. CDR3 bases: TGTGCCATCAGTGAGTTGCAGGGTCGGGTGCGCGAGCAGTACTTC.

This clonotype was recorded a few times. V gene TRBV7-8 combines with J gene TRBJ2-7; D ambiguous. Germline V gene sequence: CDR1 SGHVS, CDR2 FQNEAQ. The germline V and J ends were trimmed by 0 bases and 5 bases, with 8 bases remaining between them. This CDR3 region has 13 residues. CDR3 protein: CASSLARENEQYF. The CDR3 DNA reads as TGTGCCAGCAGCTTAGCGCGAGAGAACGAGCAGTACTTC. Full variable domain (outside the CDR3, taken from reference TRBV7-8 and TRBJ2-7): GAGVSQSPRYKVAKRGQDVALRCDPISGHVSLFWYQQALGQGPEFLTYFQNEAQLDKSGLPSDRFFAERPEGSVSTLKIQRTQQEDSAVYLCASSLARENEQYFGPGTRLTVT.

The chain joins TRBV14 to TRBJ1-6; no clear D. The CDR3 spans 12 residues. Between the trimmed V and J ends, which lost 3 bases and 12 bases, there was a span of 9 bases. Germline V CDR1 and CDR2: SGHDN, FVKESK. CDR3 region: CASSHYTRPLHF. As DNA, the CDR3 is TGTGCCAGCAGCCACTATACAAGACCCCTCCACTTT.

This clonotype was seen more than once but under ten times. V and J are TRBV20-1 and TRBJ2-3, with a tentative D call TRBD1 (5 bases). V lost 1 base, J lost 9 bases, and 8 bases lay in between. The length of the CDR3 is 11 residues. The germline CDR1 and CDR2 sequences are DFQATT and SNEGSKA (reference sequence). This CDR3 reads CSARGQGTQYF. CDR3 DNA: TGCAGTGCTAGAGGGCAGGGAACGCAGTATTTT.

The J gene is TRBJ2-2, the V gene TRBV5-1; possible D gene TRBD1, 6 bases. The CDR3 sequence is 15 residues long. Germline V lookup: CDR1 SGHRS, CDR2 YFSETQ. V lost 4 bases, J lost 5 bases, and 15 bases lay in between. The CDR3 DNA follows: TGCGCCAGCAGCACAGGGTCTATCGGTACCGGGGAGCTGTTTTTT. Protein product: CASSTGSIGTGELFF.

This clonotype was seen only once. The chain combines TRBV9 with TRBJ2-2; D is unresolved. Trimming cost V 4 bases and J 4 bases, with 14 bases left between them. This CDR3 region has 15 residues. CDR1 is SGDLS, CDR2 YYNGEE, per germline. CDR3: CASSFRSPSTGELFF. Here the CDR3 DNA reads TGTGCCAGCAGCTTCCGATCCCCTAGCACCGGGGAGCTGTTTTTT.

The V and J genes are TRBV5-1 and TRBJ2-7, with TRBD1 matching 9 bases. The CDR3 sequence is 15 residues long. Per germline, CDR1 SGHRS and CDR2 YFSETQ. V shed 0 bases, J shed 0 bases, and the junction held 1 base outside the gene matches. CDR3 nucleotide sequence: TGCGCCAGCAGCTTGGGGGACAGGGTCTCCTACGAGCAGTACTTC. The encoded protein is CASSLGDRVSYEQYF.

The V and J genes are TRBV7-3 and TRBJ2-1, with 13 nucleotides matching TRBD2. Unmatched junction bases numbered 5, after V lost 5 bases and J lost 7 bases. The CDR3 runs 15 residues. From germline, CDR1 is SGHTA and CDR2 FQGTGA. The CDR3: CASSHGLAGVNEQFF. The CDR3 DNA is TGTGCCAGCAGCCACGGACTAGCGGGAGTGAATGAGCAGTTCTTC.

This rearrangement joins TRBV5-1 to TRBJ2-1, with 14 nucleotides matching TRBD2. The CDR3 has 15 residues. Germline-derived CDR1 and CDR2 are SGHRS and YFSETQ. The junction had 4 bases not matched to a gene; V was cut back by 7 bases and J by 4 bases. The CDR3 bases are TGCGCCAGCGGCAGACTAGCGGGAGGGTACAATGAGCAGTTCTTC. This sequence encodes CASGRLAGGYNEQFF.

This clonotype was recorded once. The rearrangement uses TRBV11-2 and TRBJ2-5; 14 bases map to TRBD2. From germline, CDR1 is SGHAT and CDR2 FQNNGV. This CDR3 contains 19 residues. With 6 bases clipped from V and 4 bases from J, the junction kept 16 bases outside the gene matches. The CDR3 bases are TGTGCCAGCAGGTTATTCGGGGGACTAGCGGGAGTGGGAGGAGAGACCCAGTACTTC. Its translation is CASRLFGGLAGVGGETQYF.

This chain links TRBV6-5 with TRBJ1-3; no clear D. The CDR3 consists of 16 residues. V was cut by 0 bases and J by 0 bases, with 9 bases left in between. Germline assignment: CDR1 MNHEY and CDR2 SVGAGI. This chain's CDR3 is CASSYSGRRSGNTIYF. The CDR3 bases are TGTGCCAGCAGTTACTCAGGACGGCGCTCTGGAAACACCATATATTTT.

This clonotype came up a few times. The rearrangement joins TRBV7-3 to TRBJ1-4; D is undetermined. The ends were cut back, 5 bases at V and 5 bases at J, with 9 bases in the middle. Looked up from germline, CDR1 is SGHTA and CDR2 is FQGTGA. CDR3 length: 13 residues. The CDR3 region has the DNA TGTGCCAGCAGCCGCCGGACGAATGAAAAACTGTTTTTT. This sequence encodes CASSRRTNEKLFF. Using reference TRBV7-3 and TRBJ1-4 for the parts outside the CDR3, the full variable domain is GAGVSQTPSNKVTEKGKYVELRCDPISGHTALYWYRQSLGQGPEFLIYFQGTGAADDSGLPNDRFFAVRPEGSVSTLKIQRTERGDSAVYLCASSRRTNEKLFFGSGTQLSVL.

On this clonotype: The junction shows a germline mismatch at one end, possibly a read error. This chain connects TRBV12-3 or TRBV12-4 to TRBJ2-1; a possible D gene is TRBD2 (6 bases). CDR3 length: 17 residues. The CDR3 DNA is TGTACCAGCAGTTTCCCCTTGGCGGGAAGGGCCTACAATGAGCAGTTCTTC. It yields the protein CTSSFPLAGRAYNEQFF.

This clonotype was observed a few times. The rearrangement links TRBV4-1 to TRBJ2-7; 8 bases map to TRBD1. This CDR3 has 14 residues. CDR1 and CDR2 from the germline V gene are MGHRA and YSYEKL. V shed 0 bases, J shed 2 bases, and the junction held 0 bases outside the gene matches. DNA for the CDR3: TGCGCCAGCAGCCAAGAGGACAGGGCCTACGAGCAGTACTTC. Translated, it gives CASSQEDRAYEQYF.

The chain combines TRBV30 with TRBJ2-1, with 8 bases aligning to TRBD2. Trimming at V came to 5 bases and at J to 3 bases, leaving 6 bases not matched to a gene. Germline lookup yields CDR1 GTSNPN and CDR2 SVGIG (reference sequence). CDR3 length equals 14 residues. The CDR3 nucleotides read TGTGCCTGGGCTCGGGAGGGAAACTACAATGAGCAGTTCTTC. This codes for CAWAREGNYNEQFF.

The chain joins TRBV9 to TRBJ2-1, with 10 bases fitting TRBD1. With 3 bases clipped from V and 6 bases from J, the junction kept 9 bases outside the gene matches. CDR1 SGDLS and CDR2 YYNGEE come from the germline V gene. The CDR3 contains 16 residues. Here the CDR3 DNA reads TGTGCCAGCAGCGATGCTCCGGGACAGGGGCCCAATGAGCAGTTCTTC. Amino acids: CASSDAPGQGPNEQFF.

J is TRBJ2-1 and V is TRBV5-1, with 9 bases lining up with TRBD2. From germline, CDR1 is SGHRS and CDR2 YFSETQ. This CDR3 is 15 amino acids long. With V trimmed by 4 bases and J by 8 bases, 10 bases remained unmatched. DNA of the CDR3: TGCGCCAGCAGCGCCTCTAGCGGGAAAGGAGATGAGCAGTTCTTC. Its translation: CASSASSGKGDEQFF.

This rearrangement joins TRBV7-3 to TRBJ2-3, with a possible D match to TRBD1 (5 bases). Between the trimmed V and J ends, which lost 4 bases and 4 bases, there was a span of 9 bases. This CDR3 comprises 13 residues. CDR1 SGHTA and CDR2 FQGTGA come from the germline V gene. The CDR3 here is CASSSRTPDTQYF. In nucleotides, the CDR3 is TGTGCCAGCAGCTCGCGGACACCAGATACGCAGTATTTT.

This clonotype occurred many times. The J gene is TRBJ2-5, the V gene TRBV3-1; possibly TRBD2 for D (6 bases). Trimming took off 0 bases at V and 2 bases at J, with 16 bases between the two ends. Germline loops: CDR1 LGHDT, CDR2 YNNKEL (reference sequence). The CDR3 extends over 17 amino acids. CDR3 in DNA: TGTGCCAGCAGCCAAGATCTCCCGGGAGACCTACAAGAGACCCAGTACTTC. Translating it yields CASSQDLPGDLQETQYF.

This clonotype occurred a few times. V usage is TRBV28 and J usage is TRBJ1-6; D unclear. The germline gives CDR1 MDHEN, CDR2 SYDVKM. V gave up 3 bases and J gave up 12 bases, with 9 bases separating them. This CDR3 comprises 12 residues. The CDR3 nucleotides read TGTGCCAGCAGTTTCCGAAGGGAACCCCTCCACTTT. Its translation: CASSFRREPLHF.

This clonotype was observed a single time. CDR3 loop: CASSYRFNEQFF. The CDR3 bases are TGTGCCAGCAGCTACAGGTTCAATGAGCAGTTCTTC. The gene calls are TRBV7-6 and TRBJ2-1, with TRBD1 as a possible D gene (5 bases). CDR3 length: 12 amino acids. V lost 4 bases to trimming and J lost 6 bases, with 7 bases between them. Germline assignment: CDR1 SGHVS and CDR2 FNYEAQ.

This rearrangement joins TRBV6-1 to TRBJ2-3; no reliable D call. The CDR3 totals 17 residues. CDR1 and CDR2 from the germline V gene are MNHNS and SASEGT. V gave up 6 bases and J gave up 5 bases, with 24 bases separating them. The CDR3 protein is CASSLFFGRAVLDTQYF. CDR3 DNA sequence: TGTGCCAGCAGCCTCTTTTTCGGTCGGGCGGTATTAGATACGCAGTATTTT.

J is TRBJ1-1 and V is TRBV2; no clear D. This CDR3 comprises 14 residues. V lost 0 bases and J 2 bases, leaving 7 bases between the germline ends. Germline V gene data show CDR1 as SNHLY and CDR2 as FYNNEI. The DNA for the CDR3 is TGTGCCAGCAGTGAAGCGGGAGGCAACACTGAAGCTTTCTTT. Translation: CASSEAGGNTEAFF.

In the case of this clonotype: An end of the junction differs from the germline gene, which may be a read error. The chain carries TRBV20-1 and TRBJ2-2; TRBD2 matches 16 bases. This CDR3 is 18 amino acids long. Per germline, CDR1 DFQATT and CDR2 SNEGSKA (reference sequence). CDR3 sequence reads: CCASPGLAGGPNTGELFF. CDR3 DNA: TGCTGTGCTAGTCCGGGACTAGCGGGAGGGCCGAACACCGGGGAGCTGTTTTTT.